This T cell receptor (beta chain) was recorded in a study of cytomegalovirus exposure and HLA in healthy donors. Background on the study: The study placed around 80% of its 350 to 450 genotyped donors in the Caucasian-associated ancestry cluster.

In regard to this clone: As yet, its antigen is unknown.

General study results and limits: Later analysis indicated greater clonal expansion among HLA-associated TCR beta chains than among equally common other chains. Some V segments, TRBV6-2 and TRBV6-3 among them, were indistinguishable and were therefore excluded.

PCR used 60 Vbeta primers and 13 Jbeta primers. As handled by the study authors: Roughly 11 million of the roughly 77 million unique TCR beta chains counted in a later analysis were shared. Sequencing was performed with immunoSEQ multiplex PCR; in TCRdb, only in-frame clones are kept and a portion is missing. V, J and clone size are those of that table, while D and trimming were read from the DNA. The sample has 160,000 or so clones; around 77% are singletons. Germline V CDR1 and CDR2: MDHEN, SYDVKM. Trimming pared 3 bases from V and 0 bases from J, leaving 18 bases between. CDR3 length: 17 residues. The chain is built from TRBV28 and TRBJ2-7, with a possible D match to TRBD1 (6 bases). The material sequenced was PBMCs. The TCR sequence derives from a man aged 55-75 years in good health and CMV-seronegative. DNA for the CDR3: TGTGCCAGCAGTTTCTATCCCGGGACATTAGGCTCCTACGAGCAGTACTTC. Translating gives CASSFYPGTLGSYEQYF.